The TCR beta chain under discussion was sequenced for a study of regulatory and conventional T cells in RAG deficiency. Overall study findings and caveats: In Omenn syndrome, Treg and Tconv repertoires overlapped >80%.

Trimming stripped 6 bases from V and 2 bases from J, with 18 bases between. CDR1 and CDR2 (germline): LNHDA, SQIVND (reference sequence). This CDR3 spans 16 amino acids. Points on this clone: As yet, its antigen is unknown.

Clones were read by immunoSEQ multiplex PCR, and TCRdb kept only the in-frame ones, dropping some. The data contain approximately 8,500 clones, 70% to 90% of them singletons. These data were likewise used in another study, on regulatory T cells. That source notes: The PCR used 52 TRBV and 13 TRBJ primers.

The V call is TRBV19, the J call TRBJ2-3; D may correspond to TRBD1 or TRBD2 (5 bases each). This TCR was sampled from a human donor in good health. Material: CD8+ T cells sorted from blood. The DNA of the CDR3 is TGTGCCAGTAGATCCTTTCGGGACGGGAACACAGATACGCAGTATTTT. It translates to CASRSFRDGNTDTQYF.